Sequencing of this TCR beta chain was carried out in a study of cytomegalovirus exposure and HLA in healthy donors. The PCR employed 60 Vbeta primers together with 13 Jbeta primers. The assay was immunoSEQ multiplex PCR, and TCRdb's table has in-frame clones only and misses some. The profile shows about 140,000 clones, 80% of them singletons. The specimen was PBMCs. This clonotype was obtained from a male donor in good health and CMV-seronegative.

Written as DNA, the CDR3 is TGCAGTGCGAGGGAGTACAATGAGCAGTTCTTC. Its translation is CSAREYNEQFF. The chain combines TRBV20-1 with TRBJ2-1; TRBD2 is a possible D gene (5 bases). Deletions cut 6 bases from V and 4 bases from J, with 7 bases between. In germline, CDR1 is DFQATT, CDR2 SNEGSKA (reference sequence). The CDR3 is 11 residues long.